The rows below give T cell receptor beta chains drawn from one sample of a study of cytomegalovirus exposure and HLA in healthy donors. Method: immunoSEQ multiplex PCR; TCRdb's copy keeps in-frame clones and lacks some. The sample has around 170,000 clones, about three quarters seen once. Sequences were obtained from PBMCs. These TCRs come from a young man in good health and CMV-seronegative. CDR3s include the opening cysteine and the closing phenylalanine or tryptophan. D genes are given only for firm matches. For some rows the clone size is stated as once, few or many, or as a class when expanded; others skip it.

V: TRBV13
size: few
length: 16
D: TRBD1
J: TRBJ1-6
DNA: TGTGCCAGCAGCGTGAACAGGGGCATAGGGAATTCACCCCTCCACTTT
CDR3: CASSVNRGIGNSPLHF

V: TRBV11-3
size: .
length: 13
D: .
J: TRBJ2-5
DNA: TGTGCCAGCAGCCTAGACATGCAAGAGACCCAGTACTTC
CDR3: CASSLDMQETQYF

V: TRBV7-9
size: .
length: 14
D: .
J: TRBJ2-3
DNA: TGTGCCAGCAGCTTTAGCGTCCGCACAGATACGCAGTATTTT
CDR3: CASSFSVRTDTQYF

V: TRBV30
size: .
length: 12
D: .
J: TRBJ2-7
DNA: TGTGCCTGGAGTCCATCTAGCAACGAGCAGTACTTC
CDR3: CAWSPSSNEQYF

V: TRBV4-2
size: few
length: 15
D: .
J: TRBJ1-5
DNA: TGTGCCAGCAGCCAAGAGGCGACAGTTCCCCAGCCCCAGCATTTT
CDR3: CASSQEATVPQPQHF

V: TRBV13
size: .
length: 15
D: TRBD1
J: TRBJ1-2
DNA: TGTGCCAGCAGCTTAGGACAGGGGGCTACGCGGGGCTACACCTTC
CDR3: CASSLGQGATRGYTF

V: TRBV4-2
size: .
length: 15
D: .
J: TRBJ2-7
DNA: TGTGCCAGCAGCCAAGTCGACGGTATAGGGGGCGAGCAGTACTTC
CDR3: CASSQVDGIGGEQYF

V: TRBV13
size: once
length: 15
D: TRBD2
J: TRBJ2-3
DNA: TGTGCCAGCAGCCCCGGGTGGCTAGCGGGAGATACGCAGTATTTT
CDR3: CASSPGWLAGDTQYF

V: TRBV7-7
size: .
length: 17
D: TRBD1
J: TRBJ1-5
DNA: TGTGCTAGCAGCTTGGAACAGGGGGGAGGTAGCAATCAGCCCCAGCATTTT
CDR3: CASSLEQGGGSNQPQHF

V: TRBV9
size: .
length: 15
D: TRBD1
J: TRBJ1-4
DNA: TGTGCCAGCAGCCCTCGAGGAGACAGGGATGAAAAACTGTTTTTT
CDR3: CASSPRGDRDEKLFF

V: TRBV9
size: .
length: 16
D: .
J: TRBJ2-3
DNA: TGTGCCAGCAGCGTAGGAACACATTCTAGCACAGATACGCAGTATTTT
CDR3: CASSVGTHSSTDTQYF

V: TRBV7-8
size: .
length: 15
D: .
J: TRBJ1-1
DNA: TGTGCCAGCACACCCGGGGGTAGGAGGAACACTGAAGCTTTCTTT
CDR3: CASTPGGRRNTEAFF

V: TRBV9
size: few
length: 15
D: TRBD1
J: TRBJ2-1
DNA: TGTGCCAGCAGCGAGACAGGGTCCTCCTACAATGAGCAGTTCTTC
CDR3: CASSETGSSYNEQFF

V: TRBV2
size: .
length: 15
D: TRBD2
J: TRBJ2-7
DNA: TGTGCCAGCAGGAAGGGACTAGCGGGCCATTACGAGCAGTACTTC
CDR3: CASRKGLAGHYEQYF

V: TRBV5-4
size: few
length: 13
D: TRBD1
J: TRBJ2-1
DNA: TGTGCCAGCAGCCGCACCTCGACAGGGGAGCAGTTCTTC
CDR3: CASSRTSTGEQFF

V: TRBV6-5
size: .
length: 15
D: TRBD1
J: TRBJ1-2
DNA: TGTGCCAGCAGTTACTCGCAGGGGGCGAACTATGGCTACACCTTC
CDR3: CASSYSQGANYGYTF

V: TRBV27
size: .
length: 13
D: .
J: TRBJ1-2
DNA: TGTGCCAGCAGTTTGGAGGGAGTGGGGGGCTACACCTTC
CDR3: CASSLEGVGGYTF

V: TRBV6-4
size: .
length: 18
D: TRBD2
J: TRBJ2-3
DNA: TGTGCCAGCAGCCCGGGACTAGCGGGGGGGAGATCTACAGATACGCAGTATTTT
CDR3: CASSPGLAGGRSTDTQYF

V: TRBV19
size: .
length: 15
D: .
J: TRBJ1-2
DNA: TGTGCCAGTAGTATTAAGGAGTACACCAACTATGGCTACACCTTC
CDR3: CASSIKEYTNYGYTF

V: TRBV7-6
size: few
length: 17
D: .
J: TRBJ2-2
DNA: TGTGCCAGCAGCTTAGAAGCCGTTTTTATTTCCACCGGGGAGCTGTTTTTT
CDR3: CASSLEAVFISTGELFF

V: TRBV4-1
size: .
length: 14
D: TRBD2
J: TRBJ2-3
DNA: TGCGCCAGCAGCCAAACGGGGGGGCCAGATACGCAGTATTTT
CDR3: CASSQTGGPDTQYF

V: TRBV5-6
size: .
length: 13
D: .
J: TRBJ1-1
DNA: TGTGCCAGCAGCTTGGTCTCAGGAATTGAAGCTTTCTTT
CDR3: CASSLVSGIEAFF

V: TRBV27
size: .
length: 14
D: .
J: TRBJ2-3
DNA: TGTGCCAGCAGCAAACAGGTTAAATCAGATACGCAGTATTTT
CDR3: CASSKQVKSDTQYF

V: TRBV14
size: .
length: 15
D: TRBD1
J: TRBJ1-1
DNA: TGTGCCAGCAGCCAGGGGACAGGGAGGAACACTGAAGCTTTCTTT
CDR3: CASSQGTGRNTEAFF

V: TRBV6-1
size: .
length: 16
D: TRBD1
J: TRBJ1-1
DNA: TGTGCCAGCAGTGAAAGCCCCGGCGGACAGGGGGCTGAAGCTTTCTTT
CDR3: CASSESPGGQGAEAFF

V: TRBV29-1
size: .
length: 9
D: .
J: TRBJ1-1
DNA: TGCACTGCGAGCACTGAAGCTTTCTTT
CDR3: CTASTEAFF

V: TRBV5-1
size: .
length: 14
D: .
J: TRBJ2-7
DNA: TGCGCCAGCAGCCTTTGGAGCGGACCCTACGAGCAGTACTTC
CDR3: CASSLWSGPYEQYF

V: TRBV5-3
size: .
length: 14
D: TRBD1
J: TRBJ2-3
DNA: TGTGCCAGAACCGCACAGGGGGGAAAAGATACGCAGTATTTT
CDR3: CARTAQGGKDTQYF

V: TRBV30
size: few
length: 12
D: .
J: TRBJ1-4
DNA: TGTGCCTGGAGGCGGGATAATGAAAAACTGTTTTTT
CDR3: CAWRRDNEKLFF

V: TRBV5-1
size: .
length: 15
D: .
J: TRBJ1-1
DNA: TGCGCCAGCAGCTTCTTGCAGGGGATGAACACTGAAGCTTTCTTT
CDR3: CASSFLQGMNTEAFF

V: TRBV5-1
size: .
length: 15
D: TRBD1
J: TRBJ1-1
DNA: TGCGCCAGCAGCCACCTACAGGGGCCGTGGACTGAAGCTTTCTTT
CDR3: CASSHLQGPWTEAFF

V: TRBV6-1
size: once
length: 15
D: TRBD1
J: TRBJ2-3
DNA: TGTGCCAGCAGGCCGGACAGGGGTGGGTCAGATACGCAGTATTTT
CDR3: CASRPDRGGSDTQYF

V: TRBV6-4
size: few
length: 15
D: TRBD1
J: TRBJ2-3
DNA: TGTGCCAGCAGTGACGGGACAGGGGGCGCAGATACGCAGTATTTT
CDR3: CASSDGTGGADTQYF

V: TRBV29-1
size: few
length: 15
D: TRBD2
J: TRBJ2-1
DNA: TGCAGCGTTGTAAGGCTAGCGGGGGGGCCGGATGAGCAGTTCTTC
CDR3: CSVVRLAGGPDEQFF

V: TRBV7-2
size: .
length: 14
D: .
J: TRBJ2-1
DNA: TGTGCCAGCAGCTTAGATGTCGTAGGGGGGGTGCAGTTCTTC
CDR3: CASSLDVVGGVQFF

V: TRBV19
size: .
length: 19
D: TRBD2
J: TRBJ2-1
DNA: TGTGCCAGTAGTATAATGGGTAGCGGGCTAGCGAGCTCCTACAATGAGCAGTTCTTC
CDR3: CASSIMGSGLASSYNEQFF

V: TRBV9
size: .
length: 14
D: .
J: TRBJ1-1
DNA: TGTGCCAGCAGCGTCGGACAGCAGAACACTGAAGCTTTCTTT
CDR3: CASSVGQQNTEAFF

V: TRBV15
size: few
length: 15
D: .
J: TRBJ2-7
DNA: TGTGCCACCAGAGCCGGGACAACGAGCTCCTACGAGCAGTACTTC
CDR3: CATRAGTTSSYEQYF

V: TRBV11-2
size: .
length: 16
D: TRBD2
J: TRBJ2-1
DNA: TGTGCCAGCAGCCTACGACTAGCGGTCTCCTACAATGAGCAGTTCTTC
CDR3: CASSLRLAVSYNEQFF